Reported below is one TCR beta chain. The sample is drawn from a study of shared clonotypes between healthy human individuals. Recent vaccinations or acute infections were absent in the healthy HIV-negative adult donors. Profiling relied on immunoSEQ multiplex PCR, and the TCRdb table lists in-frame clones only, not all of them. The sample includes 2 million to 2.5 million clones, under 97% of them seen just once. Germline V lookup: CDR1 GTSNPN, CDR2 SVGIG (reference sequence). This CDR3 contains 15 residues. What was sequenced was naive CD4+ T cells sorted from blood. Regarding subset: CD45RA+ positively selected. The TCR originated in a man between 18 and 35 years old in good health. The V call is TRBV30, the J call TRBJ1-2; the match to TRBD1 covers 7 bases. CDR3 in amino acids: CAADRVSLGGYGYTF. In DNA, the CDR3 is TGTGCTGCAGACAGGGTCTCGCTGGGGGGCTATGGCTACACCTTC.